The subject of this entry is one TCR beta chain. Its antigen remains unknown. These data are taken from a study of T-cell memory formation after mild COVID-19. The wider study: Across donors, TCR clusters were largely donor specific.

Each CDR3 protein is one row after TCRdb ran MiXCR on the 5' RACE reads. The sample records about 57,000 distinct CDR3 sequences, 9% to 15% being singletons. Overall study results and limits: Clones shrinking from day 15 to 85 showed even CD4/CD8 mixes; later expanders tilted CD4+.

After removal of 10 bases from V and 3 bases from J, the junction contained 15 bases not matched to a gene. The CDR3 has 16 amino acids. Looked up from germline, CDR1 is KGHDR and CDR2 is SFDVKD. The chain recombines TRBV24-1 with TRBJ1-1; the match to TRBD1 covers 8 bases. The specimen was PBMCs or a T cell subset sorted from them (not recorded which). The sequence was collected from a man aged 18 to 30 who had mild COVID-19 (a few samples of this study predate the infection). Cell type and time point are not known. The CDR3 DNA follows: TGTGCCACTCGGACAGGGCCAGGAGAGGGGCACACTGAAGCTTTCTTT. It encodes CATRTGPGEGHTEAFF.